The rows below give T cell receptor beta chains drawn from one sample of a study of identifying expanded T cells in peripheral blood. Generated by immunoSEQ multiplex PCR, the TCRdb table keeps only in-frame clones and is missing some. The profile shows about 97,000 clones, 88% of them singletons. Specimen: blood. These receptors were collected from a person between 18 and 75 years old in good health. The CDR3 runs from the conserved cysteine through the conserved F or W. The order of the fields is V gene, clone size, J gene, D gene, CDR3 protein, CDR3 DNA. D genes are given only for firm matches. A clone size is listed for some rows: how often the clone was seen (once, few, many), or a class if it is expanded.

TRBV6-6	few	TRBJ2-1	TRBD2	CASRPGTSGIRGEQFF	TGTGCCAGCAGACCCGGGACTAGCGGGATACGAGGTGAGCAGTTCTTC
TRBV2	-	TRBJ2-3	-	CASSVGPRTATSTDTQYF	TGTGCCAGCAGTGTTGGACCTCGCACAGCTACTAGCACAGATACGCAGTATTTT
TRBV5-1	-	TRBJ1-1	TRBD1	CASRSRTGEVNTEAFF	TGCGCCAGCAGGAGTAGGACAGGGGAGGTGAACACTGAAGCTTTCTTT
TRBV9	-	TRBJ2-3	-	CASSEADFGTDTQYF	TGTGCCAGCAGCGAGGCGGATTTCGGCACAGATACGCAGTATTTT
TRBV7-9	-	TRBJ2-7	TRBD2	CASSYRTSGGEVKYEQYF	TGTGCCAGCAGCTACCGGACTAGCGGGGGTGAGGTGAAATACGAGCAGTACTTC
TRBV21-1	-	TRBJ1-5	-	CASSKTGQRYSNQPQHF	TGTGCCAGCAGCAAAACGGGACAGCGGTATAGCAATCAGCCCCAGCATTTT
TRBV9	-	TRBJ1-2	-	CASQRGSGGYTF	TGTGCCAGCCAACGGGGATCGGGTGGCTACACCTTC
TRBV19	-	TRBJ2-7	TRBD1	CASGGQGVGEQYF	TGTGCCAGCGGGGGACAGGGCGTAGGCGAGCAGTACTTC
TRBV19	-	TRBJ2-2	-	CASSALQTEITGELFF	TGTGCCAGTAGTGCACTCCAAACGGAAATCACCGGGGAGCTGTTTTTT
TRBV30	once	TRBJ2-2	-	CAWSLTGATGELFF	TGTGCCTGGAGTTTGACGGGGGCCACCGGGGAGCTGTTTTTT
TRBV28	-	TRBJ1-1	-	CASTGEPSQAFF	TGTGCCAGCACCGGGGAACCATCCCAAGCTTTCTTT
TRBV6-1	-	TRBJ2-7	TRBD2	CASSEARLAGREQYF	TGTGCCAGCAGTGAAGCACGACTAGCGGGGAGGGAGCAGTACTTC
TRBV5-1	-	TRBJ2-3	-	CASSDVGTDTQYF	TGCGCCAGCAGTGATGTGGGCACAGATACGCAGTATTTT
TRBV28	-	TRBJ2-1	-	CASREILPYNEQFF	TGTGCCAGCAGGGAGATCCTGCCCTACAATGAGCAGTTCTTC
TRBV7-9	-	TRBJ1-6	-	CASSRNSGYNSPLHF	TGTGCCAGCAGCCGGAACAGTGGTTATAATTCACCCCTCCACTTT
TRBV19	-	TRBJ1-1	TRBD1	CASSERQGAGTEAFF	TGTGCCAGTAGTGAACGACAGGGGGCCGGGACTGAAGCTTTCTTT
TRBV19	-	TRBJ1-5	-	CASSPLRQPQHF	TGTGCCAGTAGTCCCCTGCGGCAGCCCCAGCATTTT
TRBV6-4	-	TRBJ1-5	TRBD1	CASSEQTGEQPQHF	TGTGCCAGCAGTGAGCAGACAGGGGAACAGCCCCAGCATTTT
TRBV27	-	TRBJ1-4	-	CASSASGSNEKLFF	TGTGCCAGCAGCGCGTCCGGATCTAATGAAAAACTGTTTTTT
TRBV2	-	TRBJ2-1	TRBD2	CASSGRGGLDEQFF	TGTGCCAGCAGTGGGCGGGGGGGCCTAGATGAGCAGTTCTTC
TRBV5-5	-	TRBJ2-7	-	CASSSRGFSYEQYF	TGTGCCAGCAGCTCGAGGGGCTTCTCCTACGAGCAGTACTTC
TRBV6-6	-	TRBJ2-5	TRBD1	CASRDRQETQYF	TGTGCCTCAAGGGACAGGCAAGAGACCCAGTACTTC